This TCR beta chain was identified during a study of prognosis after radiotherapy for stage I lung cancer. Study summary: A median of about 7 months after radiotherapy, distant metastases were seen in several patients, while no significant progression was shown by 15.

Peripheral blood was collected in volumes of around 6 milliliters at each of two time points. CDR3 of TCR beta was amplified from genomic DNA via a two-round multiplex PCR. Gene-specific TRBV and TRBJ primers were used in PCR round one. TCRdb passed the multiplex PCR reads through MiXCR, listing each CDR3 protein once. This sample yields approximately 30,000 distinct CDR3 sequences, of which about 30% are seen a single time; 33% belongs to the top ten. Germline loops: CDR1 SGHVS, CDR2 FQNEAQ. This CDR3 is 13 amino acids long. V was clipped by 5 bases and J by 0 bases, with 7 bases between them. General study points: The authors did not determine whether the expanded TCR clones were tumor-specific.

Concerning this clonotype itself: Its antigen remains unidentified.

The source material was PBMCs, sampled before or after stereotactic body radiation therapy (not recorded which). The rearrangement joins TRBV7-8 to TRBJ2-5, with D unresolved. The TCR comes from a donor at least 50 years old with non-small cell lung cancer. The CDR3 spells CASSNDDQETQYF. The CDR3 DNA reads TGTGCCAGCAGCAATGACGACCAAGAGACCCAGTACTTC.